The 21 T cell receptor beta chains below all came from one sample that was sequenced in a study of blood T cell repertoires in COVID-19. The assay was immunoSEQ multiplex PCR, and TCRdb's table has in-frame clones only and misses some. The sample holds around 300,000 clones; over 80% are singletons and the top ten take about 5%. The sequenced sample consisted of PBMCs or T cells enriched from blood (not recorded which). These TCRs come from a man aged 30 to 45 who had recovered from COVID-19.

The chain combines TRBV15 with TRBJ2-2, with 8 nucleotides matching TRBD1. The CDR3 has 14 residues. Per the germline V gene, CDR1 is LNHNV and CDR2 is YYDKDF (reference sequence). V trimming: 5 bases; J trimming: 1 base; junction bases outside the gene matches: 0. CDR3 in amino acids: CATSDRGNTGELFF. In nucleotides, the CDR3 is TGTGCCACCAGCGACAGGGGGAACACCGGGGAGCTGTTTTTT.

CDR3: CASTDIYYGYTF. CDR3 coding DNA: TGTGCCAGTACGGACATTTACTATGGCTACACCTTC. This chain links TRBV19 with TRBJ1-2; perhaps TRBD1 as D (5 bases). Per germline, CDR1 LNHDA and CDR2 SQIVND (reference sequence). The CDR3 totals 12 residues. V gave up 7 bases and J gave up 3 bases, with 9 bases separating them. Full variable domain (outside the CDR3, taken from reference TRBV19 and TRBJ1-2): DGGITQSPKYLFRKEGQNVTLSCEQNLNHDAMYWYRQDPGQGLRLIYYSQIVNDFQKGDIAEGYSVSREKKESFPLTVTSAQKNPTAFYLCASTDIYYGYTFGSGTRLTVV.

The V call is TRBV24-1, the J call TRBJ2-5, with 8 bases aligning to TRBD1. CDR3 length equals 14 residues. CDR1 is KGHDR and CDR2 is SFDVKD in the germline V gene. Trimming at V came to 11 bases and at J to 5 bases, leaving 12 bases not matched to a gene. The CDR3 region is CAIQGGGAGETQYF. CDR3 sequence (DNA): TGTGCCATACAGGGGGGCGGGGCCGGTGAGACCCAGTACTTC.

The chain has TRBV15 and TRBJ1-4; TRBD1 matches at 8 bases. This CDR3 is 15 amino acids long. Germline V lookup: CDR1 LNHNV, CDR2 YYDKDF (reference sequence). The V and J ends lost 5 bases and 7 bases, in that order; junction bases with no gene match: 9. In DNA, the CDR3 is TGTGCCACCAGCGACGGACAGGGCGGGGGTGAAAAACTGTTTTTT. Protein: CATSDGQGGGEKLFF.

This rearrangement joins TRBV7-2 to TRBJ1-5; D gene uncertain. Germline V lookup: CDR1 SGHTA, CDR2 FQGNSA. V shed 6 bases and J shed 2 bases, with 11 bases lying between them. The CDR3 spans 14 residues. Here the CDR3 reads CASRSGIGNQPQHF. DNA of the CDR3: TGTGCCAGCAGGTCGGGGATTGGCAATCAGCCCCAGCATTTT.

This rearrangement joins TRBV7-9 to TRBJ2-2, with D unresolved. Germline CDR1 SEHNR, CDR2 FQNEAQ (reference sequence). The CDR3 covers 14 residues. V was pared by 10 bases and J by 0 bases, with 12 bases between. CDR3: CANNVAANTGELFF. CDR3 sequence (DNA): TGTGCCAATAACGTAGCCGCGAACACCGGGGAGCTGTTTTTT.

The CDR3 DNA reads TGTGCCAGCAGCCCAGGGCAGACCAAAGAGACCCAGTACTTC. Translating it yields CASSPGQTKETQYF. This chain connects TRBV9 to TRBJ2-5; possible D gene TRBD1, 5 bases. Germline V gene data show CDR1 as SGDLS and CDR2 as YYNGEE. This CDR3 spans 14 amino acids. V was pared by 4 bases and J by 3 bases, with 13 bases between. Using reference TRBV9 and TRBJ2-5 for the parts outside the CDR3, the full variable domain is DSGVTQTPKHLITATGQRVTLRCSPRSGDLSVYWYQQSLDQGLQFLIQYYNGEERAKGNILERFSAQQFPDLHSELNLSSLELGDSALYFCASSPGQTKETQYFGPGTRLLVL.

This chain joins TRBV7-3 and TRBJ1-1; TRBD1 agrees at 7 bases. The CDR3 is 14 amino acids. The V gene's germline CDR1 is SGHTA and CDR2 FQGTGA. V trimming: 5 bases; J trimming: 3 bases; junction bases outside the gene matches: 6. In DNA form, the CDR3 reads TGTGCCAGCAGCCACACAGGGGATTACACTGAAGCTTTCTTT. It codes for CASSHTGDYTEAFF.

In nucleotides, the CDR3 is TGTGCCATCCAGGGGGCTAGCAATCAGCCCCAGCATTTT. This sequence encodes CAIQGASNQPQHF. The genes are TRBV10-3 and TRBJ1-5; 8 nucleotides align to TRBD1. The CDR3 length is 13 residues. After removal of 8 bases from V and 0 bases from J, the junction contained 0 bases not matched to a gene. From germline, CDR1 is ENHRY and CDR2 SYGVKD.

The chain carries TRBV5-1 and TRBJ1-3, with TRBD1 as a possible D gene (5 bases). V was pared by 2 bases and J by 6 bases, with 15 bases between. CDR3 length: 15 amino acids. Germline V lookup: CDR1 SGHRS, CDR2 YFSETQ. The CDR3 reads CASSFSGTVENTIYF. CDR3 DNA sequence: TGCGCCAGCAGCTTTTCCGGGACTGTTGAAAACACCATATATTTT. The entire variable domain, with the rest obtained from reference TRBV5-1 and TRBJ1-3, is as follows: KAGVTQTPRYLIKTRGQQVTLSCSPISGHRSVSWYQQTPGQGLQFLFEYFSETQRNKGNFPGRFSGRQFSNSRSEMNVSTLELGDSALYLCASSFSGTVENTIYFGEGSWLTVV.

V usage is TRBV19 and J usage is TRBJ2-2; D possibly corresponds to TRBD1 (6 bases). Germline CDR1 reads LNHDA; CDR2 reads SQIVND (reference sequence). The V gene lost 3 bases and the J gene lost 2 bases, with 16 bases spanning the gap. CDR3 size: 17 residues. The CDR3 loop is CASSIWQGLTNTGELFF. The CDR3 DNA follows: TGTGCCAGTAGTATCTGGCAGGGGTTAACTAACACCGGGGAGCTGTTTTTT.

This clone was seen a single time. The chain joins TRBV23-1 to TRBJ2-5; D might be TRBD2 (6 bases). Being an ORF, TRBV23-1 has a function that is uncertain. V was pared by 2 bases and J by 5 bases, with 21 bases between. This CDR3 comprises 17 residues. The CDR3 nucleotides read TGCGCCAGCAGTCAAGCTGCTTCGGGGCGGGGAGGTGAGACCCAGTACTTC. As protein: CASSQAASGRGGETQYF.

The CDR3 here is CASSDSRLTQYF. CDR3 DNA: TGTGCCAGCAGCGACTCCCGGTTGACCCAGTACTTC. The genes are TRBV14 and TRBJ2-5; no definite D call. The germline V and J ends were trimmed by 5 bases and 7 bases, with 11 bases remaining between them. The germline CDR1 and CDR2 sequences are SGHDN and FVKESK. This CDR3 comprises 12 residues.

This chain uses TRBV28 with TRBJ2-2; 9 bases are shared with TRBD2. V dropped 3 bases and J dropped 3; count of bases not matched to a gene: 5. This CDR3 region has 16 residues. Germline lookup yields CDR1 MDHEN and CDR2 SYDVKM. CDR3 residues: CASSFRRGGHTGELFF. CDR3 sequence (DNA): TGTGCCAGCAGTTTTCGGCGGGGGGGACACACCGGGGAGCTGTTTTTT.

In DNA, the CDR3 is TGTGCCAGCAGCTTATCAGGGTTGGACTACGAGCAGTACTTC. Translated, it gives CASSLSGLDYEQYF. This chain joins TRBV7-9 and TRBJ2-7; tentatively, D is TRBD1 (5 bases). The CDR3 is 14 amino acids. CDR1 and CDR2 (germline): SEHNR, FQNEAQ (reference sequence). V was shortened by 2 bases and J by 3 bases, with 11 bases between the two germline ends.

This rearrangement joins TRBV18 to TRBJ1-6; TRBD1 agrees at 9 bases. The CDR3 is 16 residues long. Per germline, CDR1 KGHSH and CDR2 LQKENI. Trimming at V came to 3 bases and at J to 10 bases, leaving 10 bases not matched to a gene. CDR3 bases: TGTGCCAGCTCACCCACGACAGGGGGATCGGGGTCACCCCTCCACTTT. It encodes CASSPTTGGSGSPLHF.

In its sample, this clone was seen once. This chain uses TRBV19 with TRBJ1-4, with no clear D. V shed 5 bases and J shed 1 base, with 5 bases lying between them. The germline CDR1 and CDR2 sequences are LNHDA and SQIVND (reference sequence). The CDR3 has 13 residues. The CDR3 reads CASSPGTNEKLFF. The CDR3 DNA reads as TGTGCCAGTAGTCCAGGAACTAATGAAAAACTGTTTTTT.

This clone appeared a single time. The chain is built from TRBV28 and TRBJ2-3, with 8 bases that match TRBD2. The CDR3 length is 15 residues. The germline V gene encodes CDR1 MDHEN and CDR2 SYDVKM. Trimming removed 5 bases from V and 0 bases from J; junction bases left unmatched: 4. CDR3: CASSGASGSTDTQYF. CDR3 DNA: TGTGCCAGCAGTGGAGCTAGCGGGAGCACAGATACGCAGTATTTT.

CDR3 nucleotides: TGTGCCAGCAGTTATTCCATCGGAGGAGGCCCGGGTACCCAGTACTTC. It specifies CASSYSIGGGPGTQYF. The V gene is TRBV6-5, the J gene TRBJ2-5; D possibly corresponds to TRBD2 (5 bases). The CDR3 consists of 16 residues. Per germline, CDR1 MNHEY and CDR2 SVGAGI. V dropped 3 bases and J dropped 8 bases, with 22 bases sitting between them.

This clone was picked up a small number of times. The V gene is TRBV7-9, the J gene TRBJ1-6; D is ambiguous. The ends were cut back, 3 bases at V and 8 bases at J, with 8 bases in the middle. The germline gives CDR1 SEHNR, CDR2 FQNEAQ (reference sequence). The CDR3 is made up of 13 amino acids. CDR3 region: CASSLSSDSPLHF. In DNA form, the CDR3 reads TGTGCCAGCAGCTTGTCTTCGGATTCACCCCTCCACTTT.

This CDR3 is CASSQGSGARPYEQYF. Written as DNA, the CDR3 is TGTGCCAGCAGCCAAGGTTCTGGGGCCCGACCCTACGAGCAGTACTTC. The V gene is TRBV3-1 (or the pseudogene TRBV3-2), the J gene TRBJ2-7; D is perhaps TRBD1 (5 bases). V dropped 1 base and J dropped 2 bases, with 15 bases sitting between them. Germline values: CDR1 LGHDT, CDR2 YNNKEL (reference sequence). CDR3 length: 16 amino acids.